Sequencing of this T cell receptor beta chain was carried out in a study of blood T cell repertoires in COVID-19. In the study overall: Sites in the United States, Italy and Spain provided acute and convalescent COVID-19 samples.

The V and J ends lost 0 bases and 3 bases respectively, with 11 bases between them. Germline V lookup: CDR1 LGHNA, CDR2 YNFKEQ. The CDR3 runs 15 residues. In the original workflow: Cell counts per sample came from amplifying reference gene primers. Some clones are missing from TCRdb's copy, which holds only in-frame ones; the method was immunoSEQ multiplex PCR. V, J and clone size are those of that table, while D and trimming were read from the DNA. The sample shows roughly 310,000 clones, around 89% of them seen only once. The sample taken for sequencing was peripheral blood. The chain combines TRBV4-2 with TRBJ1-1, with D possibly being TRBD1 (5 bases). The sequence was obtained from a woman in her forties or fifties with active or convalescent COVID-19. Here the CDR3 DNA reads TGTGCCAGCAGCCAAGATACGGGGGTAGACACTGAAGCTTTCTTT. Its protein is CASSQDTGVDTEAFF.